This TCR beta chain was found in a study of blood T cells in healthy people across ages. Study results and caveats: Researchers report that TCR beta diversity correlated strongly with naive T cell percentage.

In regard to this clonotype: The antigen is unknown.

Through a sample-barcoded 5' primer and a J-beta primer mix, a second PCR was run for 7 to 11 cycles. TCRdb reanalysed the 5' RACE reads using MiXCR and keeps one entry per CDR3 protein. The data show 630,000 or so distinct CDR3 sequences, around 31% seen once. The sample consisted of blood. This TCR derives from a woman of 80 years or more in good health.

The CDR3 sequence is CASSCGTGTSNYGYTF. CDR3 DNA: TGTGCCAGCAGTTGCGGGACAGGGACCTCTAACTATGGCTACACCTTC. This chain joins TRBV6-6 and TRBJ1-2; 9 bases line up with TRBD1. Germline V gives CDR1 MNHNY, CDR2 SVGAGI (reference sequence). The CDR3 consists of 16 residues. V was clipped by 4 bases and J by 0 bases; unmatched bases: 6.